The 10 T cell receptor beta chains below were found in one sample sequenced in a study of blood T cell repertoires in COVID-19. The method was immunoSEQ multiplex PCR; TCRdb's version includes in-frame clones alone and lacks a portion of them. The sample holds roughly 73,000 clones, about four fifths seen once. What was sequenced was peripheral blood. The origin of the receptors is a woman in her 70s with acute or convalescent COVID-19.

The chain employs TRBV18 and TRBJ1-1, with 7 bases that match TRBD1. CDR3 length: 16 residues. V lost 0 bases and J lost 8; bases outside the gene matches: 12. Germline V CDR1 and CDR2: KGHSH, LQKENI. This CDR3 is CASSPPRLAGGMEAFF. CDR3 bases: TGTGCCAGCTCACCACCTCGGTTGGCAGGGGGGATGGAAGCTTTCTTT.

Only one count was recorded for this clone. J is TRBJ1-3 and V is TRBV3-1 (or the pseudogene TRBV3-2); D is uncertain. Trimming shortened V by 3 bases and J by 2 bases, and 5 bases separated the two germline ends. This CDR3 region has 13 residues. Looked up from germline, CDR1 is LGHDT and CDR2 is YNNKEL (reference sequence). The CDR3 DNA reads TGTGCCAGCAGCCAGCGGACTGGAAACACCATATATTTT. Residues: CASSQRTGNTIYF.

The rearrangement uses TRBV6-5 and TRBJ2-5; 9 bases line up with TRBD2. V trimming: 7 bases; J trimming: 5 bases; junction bases outside the gene matches: 8. The CDR3 consists of 14 residues. The germline V gene encodes CDR1 MNHEY and CDR2 SVGAGI. CDR3 coding DNA: TGTGCCAGCACCCCCCAGCGGGAGGTGGAGACCCAGTACTTC. Encoded protein: CASTPQREVETQYF.

The chain recombines TRBV7-9 with TRBJ2-1, with 9 bases lining up with TRBD2. Per the germline V gene, CDR1 is SEHNR and CDR2 is FQNEAQ (reference sequence). V lost 7 bases to trimming and J lost 12 bases; unmatched junction nucleotides: 16. This CDR3 is 15 amino acids long. Written as DNA, the CDR3 is TGTGCCAGCACCGATGGGGCTAGCGGGGTTCTTGGGCAGTTCTTC. This sequence encodes CASTDGASGVLGQFF.

The rearrangement uses TRBV10-3 and TRBJ2-3; 12 positions match TRBD2. The V gene's germline CDR1 is ENHRY and CDR2 SYGVKD. Trimming removed 3 bases from V and 0 bases from J; junction bases left unmatched: 7. The CDR3 extends over 18 amino acids. The CDR3: CAISEPLGLAGSTDTQYF. CDR3 nucleotide sequence: TGTGCCATCAGTGAACCGCTCGGACTAGCGGGGAGCACAGATACGCAGTATTTT.

This chain joins TRBV23-1 and TRBJ2-7; D may be TRBD2 (6 bases). TRBV23-1 is flagged as an ORF with uncertain function. V was shortened by 7 bases and J by 0 bases, with 16 bases between the two germline ends. This CDR3 has 15 residues. The CDR3: CASNHRASDSYEQYF. The CDR3 nucleotides read TGCGCCAGCAACCATCGGGCTAGCGACTCCTACGAGCAGTACTTC.

The rearrangement links TRBV6-1 to TRBJ1-2; 7 bases line up with TRBD1. This CDR3 comprises 16 residues. CDR1 and CDR2 from the germline V gene are MNHNS and SASEGT. The V gene end was trimmed by 4 bases and the J gene end by 4 bases; junction bases not matched to a gene: 12. CDR3 amino acids: CASSGYRGITAYGYTF. In nucleotides, the CDR3 is TGTGCCAGCAGTGGCTACAGGGGCATCACCGCCTATGGCTACACCTTC.

The chain combines TRBV28 with TRBJ2-5, with D possibly TRBD1 on 5 matching bases. This CDR3 is 14 amino acids long. Germline V gives CDR1 MDHEN, CDR2 SYDVKM. Trimming took 2 bases from V and 2 from J, leaving 9 bases between them. The CDR3 loop reads CASSLRQLQETQYF. The DNA of the CDR3 is TGTGCCAGCAGTTTACGACAGCTACAAGAGACCCAGTACTTC.

V and J are TRBV6-6 and TRBJ2-7; D is perhaps TRBD1 (5 bases). V lost 7 bases and J lost 1, with 14 bases in between. This CDR3 is 14 amino acids long. Germline CDR1 MNHNY, CDR2 SVGAGI (reference sequence). The CDR3 coding sequence is TGTGCCAGCATGTGGAAGGGGCTATCCTACGAGCAGTACTTC. It specifies CASMWKGLSYEQYF.

V and J are TRBV2 and TRBJ2-1; D is uncertain. Germline values: CDR1 SNHLY, CDR2 FYNNEI. The CDR3 sequence is 14 residues long. V lost 6 bases, J lost 0 bases, and 9 bases lay in between. Here the CDR3 DNA reads TGTGCCAGCAGACCGGGTAGCTCCTACAATGAGCAGTTCTTC. It yields the protein CASRPGSSYNEQFF.